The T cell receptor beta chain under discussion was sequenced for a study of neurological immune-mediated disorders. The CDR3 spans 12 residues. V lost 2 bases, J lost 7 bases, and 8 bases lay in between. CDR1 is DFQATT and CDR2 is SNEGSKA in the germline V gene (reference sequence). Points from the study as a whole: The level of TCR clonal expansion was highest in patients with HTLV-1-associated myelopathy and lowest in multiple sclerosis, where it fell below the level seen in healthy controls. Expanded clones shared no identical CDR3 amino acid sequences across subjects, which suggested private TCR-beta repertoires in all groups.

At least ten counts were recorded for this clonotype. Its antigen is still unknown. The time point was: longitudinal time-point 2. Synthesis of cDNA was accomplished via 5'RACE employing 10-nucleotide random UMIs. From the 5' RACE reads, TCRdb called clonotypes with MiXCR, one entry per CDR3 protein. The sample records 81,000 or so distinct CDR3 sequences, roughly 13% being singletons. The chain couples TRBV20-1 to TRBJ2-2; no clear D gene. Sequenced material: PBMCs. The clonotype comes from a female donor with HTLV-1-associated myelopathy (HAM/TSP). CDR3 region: CSARTYNGELFF. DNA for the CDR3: TGCAGTGCTAGAACATATAACGGGGAGCTGTTTTTT.